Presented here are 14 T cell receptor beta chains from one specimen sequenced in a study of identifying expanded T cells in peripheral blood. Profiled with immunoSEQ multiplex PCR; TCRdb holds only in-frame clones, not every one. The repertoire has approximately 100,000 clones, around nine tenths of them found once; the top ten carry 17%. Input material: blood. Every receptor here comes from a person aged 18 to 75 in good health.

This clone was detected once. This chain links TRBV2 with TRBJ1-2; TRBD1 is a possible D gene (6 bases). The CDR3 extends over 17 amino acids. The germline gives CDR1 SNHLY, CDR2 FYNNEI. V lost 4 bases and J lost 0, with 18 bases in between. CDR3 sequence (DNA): TGTGCCAGCAGTGCGGGGGCAGGGGCGACTACTAACTATGGCTACACCTTC. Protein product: CASSAGAGATTNYGYTF.

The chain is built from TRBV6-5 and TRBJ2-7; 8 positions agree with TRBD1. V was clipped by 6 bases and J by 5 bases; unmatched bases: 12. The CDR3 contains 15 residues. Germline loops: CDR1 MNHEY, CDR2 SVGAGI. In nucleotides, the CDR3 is TGTGCCAGCAGAACACTCGGACAGGGCTACCACGAGCAGTACTTC. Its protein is CASRTLGQGYHEQYF.

CDR3 loop: CASRAPVGEAFF. CDR3 in DNA: TGTGCCAGCAGGGCCCCAGTAGGTGAAGCTTTCTTT. The rearrangement joins TRBV28 to TRBJ1-1; D is undetermined. Germline CDR1 is MDHEN and CDR2 is SYDVKM. This CDR3 has 12 residues. V lost 6 bases, J lost 7 bases, and 12 bases lay in between. The full variable domain, with the rest looked up from reference TRBV28 and TRBJ1-1, is DVKVTQSSRYLVKRTGEKVFLECVQDMDHENMFWYRQDPGLGLRLIYFSYDVKMKEKGDIPEGYSVSREKKERFSLILESASTNQTSMYLCASRAPVGEAFFGQGTRLTVV.

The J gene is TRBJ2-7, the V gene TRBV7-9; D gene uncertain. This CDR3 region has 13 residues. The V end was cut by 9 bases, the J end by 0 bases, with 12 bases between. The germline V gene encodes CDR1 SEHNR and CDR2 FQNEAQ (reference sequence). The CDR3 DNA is TGTGCCAGTACTGGGGTTTCCTCCTACGAGCAGTACTTC. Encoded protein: CASTGVSSYEQYF.

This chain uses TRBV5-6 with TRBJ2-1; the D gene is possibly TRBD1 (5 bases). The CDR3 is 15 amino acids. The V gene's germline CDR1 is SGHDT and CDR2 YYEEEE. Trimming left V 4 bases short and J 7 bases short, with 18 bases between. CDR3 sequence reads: CASSPRQNSGNEQFF. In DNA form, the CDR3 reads TGTGCCAGCAGCCCCCGACAGAATTCTGGGAATGAGCAGTTCTTC.

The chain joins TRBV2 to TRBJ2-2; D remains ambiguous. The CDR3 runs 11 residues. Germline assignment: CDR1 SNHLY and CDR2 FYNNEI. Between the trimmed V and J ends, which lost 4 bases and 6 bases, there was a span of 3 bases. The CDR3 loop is CASSVAGELFF. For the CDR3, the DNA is TGTGCCAGCAGTGTGGCCGGGGAGCTGTTTTTT.

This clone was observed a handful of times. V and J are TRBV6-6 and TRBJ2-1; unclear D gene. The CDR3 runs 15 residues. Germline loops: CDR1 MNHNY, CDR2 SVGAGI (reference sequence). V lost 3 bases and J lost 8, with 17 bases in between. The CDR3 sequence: CASSYLRPASDEQFF. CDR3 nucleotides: TGTGCCAGCAGTTATTTGCGTCCTGCCTCCGATGAGCAGTTCTTC.

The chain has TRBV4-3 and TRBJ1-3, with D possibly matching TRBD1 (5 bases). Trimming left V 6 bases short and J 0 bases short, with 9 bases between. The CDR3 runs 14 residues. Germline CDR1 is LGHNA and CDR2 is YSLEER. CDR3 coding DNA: TGCGCCAGCAGTCGCGGGACCTCTGGAAACACCATATATTTT. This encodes CASSRGTSGNTIYF.

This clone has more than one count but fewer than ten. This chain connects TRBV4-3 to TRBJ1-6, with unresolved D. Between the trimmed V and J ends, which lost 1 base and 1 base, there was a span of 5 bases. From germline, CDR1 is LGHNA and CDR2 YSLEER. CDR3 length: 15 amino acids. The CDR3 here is CASSQGGSYNSPLHF. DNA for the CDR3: TGCGCCAGCAGCCAAGGAGGTTCCTATAATTCACCCCTCCACTTT.

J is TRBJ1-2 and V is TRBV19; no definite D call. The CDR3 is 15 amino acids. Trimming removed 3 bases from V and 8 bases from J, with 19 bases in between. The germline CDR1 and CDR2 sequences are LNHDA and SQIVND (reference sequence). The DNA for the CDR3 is TGTGCCAGTAGTATTGCGGGTCGTAACGCCCGCGGCTACACCTTC. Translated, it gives CASSIAGRNARGYTF. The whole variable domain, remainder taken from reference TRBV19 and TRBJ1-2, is DGGITQSPKYLFRKEGQNVTLSCEQNLNHDAMYWYRQDPGQGLRLIYYSQIVNDFQKGDIAEGYSVSREKKESFPLTVTSAQKNPTAFYLCASSIAGRNARGYTFGSGTRLTVV.

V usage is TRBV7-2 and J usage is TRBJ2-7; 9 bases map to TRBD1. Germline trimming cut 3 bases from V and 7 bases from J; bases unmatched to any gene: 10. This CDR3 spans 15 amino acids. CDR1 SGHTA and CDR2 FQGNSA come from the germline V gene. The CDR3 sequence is CASSLYPGTGREQYF. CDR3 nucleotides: TGTGCCAGCAGCTTGTACCCAGGGACAGGGAGAGAGCAGTACTTC.

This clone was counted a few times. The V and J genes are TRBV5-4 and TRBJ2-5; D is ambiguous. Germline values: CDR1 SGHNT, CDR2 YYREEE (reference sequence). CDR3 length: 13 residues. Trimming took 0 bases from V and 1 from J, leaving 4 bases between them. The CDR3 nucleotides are TGTGCCAGCAGCTTGGTGGGCCAAGAGACCCAGTACTTC. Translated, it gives CASSLVGQETQYF.

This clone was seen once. The CDR3 sequence is CASSLSRDPSYEQYF. DNA for the CDR3: TGTGCCAGCAGCTTAAGCAGGGACCCATCCTACGAGCAGTACTTC. This chain joins TRBV7-2 and TRBJ2-7; D possibly uses TRBD1 or TRBD2 (5 bases each). The CDR3 sequence is 15 residues long. Germline lookup yields CDR1 SGHTA and CDR2 FQGNSA. With 2 bases removed from V and 1 base from J, the gap between germline ends came to 12 bases.

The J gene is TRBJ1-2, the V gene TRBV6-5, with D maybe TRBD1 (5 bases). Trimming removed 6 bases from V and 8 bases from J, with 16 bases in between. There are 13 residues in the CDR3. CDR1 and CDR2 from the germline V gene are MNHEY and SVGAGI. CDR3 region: CASSRPDMRGYTF. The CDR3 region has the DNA TGTGCCAGCAGCCGCCCGGACATGCGAGGCTACACCTTC.